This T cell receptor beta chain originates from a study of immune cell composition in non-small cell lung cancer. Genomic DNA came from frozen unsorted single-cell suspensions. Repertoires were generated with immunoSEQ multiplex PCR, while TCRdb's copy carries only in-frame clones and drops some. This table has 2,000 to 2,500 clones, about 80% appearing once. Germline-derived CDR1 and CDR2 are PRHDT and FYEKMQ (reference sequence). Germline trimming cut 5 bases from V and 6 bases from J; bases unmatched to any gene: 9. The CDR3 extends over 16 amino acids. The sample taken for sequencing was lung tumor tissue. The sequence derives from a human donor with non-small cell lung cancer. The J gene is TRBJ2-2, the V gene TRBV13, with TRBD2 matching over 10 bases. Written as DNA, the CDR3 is TGTGCCAGCAGCGGAAAAGCGGGGGGGCTGTCCGGGGAGCTGTTTTTT. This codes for CASSGKAGGLSGELFF.